This TCR beta chain was sequenced during a study of T-cell memory formation after mild COVID-19. The wider study: Largely, the TCR clusters proved donor specific. General study findings and limits: Detection of some responders pre-infection suggested pre-existing cross-reactive memory T cells participated.

From 5'RACE with constant-segment primers came TCR alpha and TCR beta cDNA libraries that carried sample barcodes and UMIs. MiXCR was run by TCRdb on the 5' RACE reads, yielding one entry per CDR3 protein. The repertoire holds roughly 180,000 distinct CDR3 sequences, with about 18% as singletons. Details on this clonotype: What it binds is not known.

V dropped 3 bases and J dropped 5; count of bases not matched to a gene: 6. This CDR3 contains 14 residues. CDR1 and CDR2 (germline): MNHEY, SVGAGI. Material: PBMCs or a T cell subset sorted from them (not recorded which). The rearrangement joins TRBV6-5 to TRBJ1-2; TRBD1 matches at 7 bases. This clonotype was obtained from a man aged 18-30 years who had mild COVID-19 (a few samples of this study predate the infection). Cell type and time point are not known. This chain's CDR3 is CASSYDREGYGYTF. The CDR3 DNA follows: TGTGCCAGCAGTTATGACAGGGAAGGTTATGGCTACACCTTC.